These 30 T cell receptor beta chains share one sample of origin, sequenced in a study of OX40 agonist ivuxolimab in advanced cancers. Produced via immunoSEQ multiplex PCR; TCRdb's table is partial and in-frame only. In the table there are about 61,000 clones, about 88% of which are singletons. The sequenced sample was CD4+ or CD8+ T cells sorted from blood, obtained in a trial of the OX40 agonist ivuxolimab. The receptors stem from an adult with an advanced solid tumor such as melanoma, head and neck, liver or kidney cancer.

The rearrangement uses TRBV15 and TRBJ2-5; a possible D gene is TRBD2 (5 bases). With the DNA end fitting TRBJ2-7 better, the J assignment may be wrong. This CDR3 is 16 amino acids long. Germline V gene lookup returns CDR1 LNHNV and CDR2 YYDKDF (reference sequence). CDR3 sequence: CATSRGGEGKIYEQYF. In nucleotides, the CDR3 is TGTGCCACCAGCAGAGGTGGAGAGGGAAAGATCTACGAGCAGTACTTC.

The rearrangement links TRBV30 to TRBJ2-2; D not resolved. CDR3 length: 13 amino acids. Germline assignment: CDR1 GTSNPN and CDR2 SVGIG (reference sequence). The ends were cut back, 2 bases at V and 0 bases at J, with 4 bases in the middle. The CDR3 is CAWSTANTGELFF. The CDR3, as DNA: TGTGCCTGGAGTACAGCGAACACCGGGGAGCTGTTTTTT.

This sequence joins TRBV10-2 and TRBJ2-1; 7 bases line up with TRBD2. With V trimmed by 2 bases and J by 2 bases, 0 bases remained unmatched. Germline values: CDR1 WSHSY, CDR2 SAAADI. The CDR3 has 14 amino acids. Here the CDR3 DNA reads TGCGCCAGCAGTGAGCGGGAGGCCTACAATGAGCAGTTCTTC. Translating it yields CASSEREAYNEQFF.

This clone was observed once. This chain links TRBV6-5 with TRBJ2-4; a possible D gene is TRBD2 (6 bases). Germline lookup yields CDR1 MNHEY and CDR2 SVGAGI. The germline V and J ends were trimmed by 0 bases and 8 bases, with 14 bases remaining between them. The CDR3 extends over 15 amino acids. CDR3 sequence: CASSYSSGAGDIQYF. The CDR3 nucleotides are TGTGCCAGCAGTTACTCTTCGGGAGCTGGGGACATTCAGTACTTC.

This chain connects TRBV14 to TRBJ1-4; no clear D gene. The germline CDR1 and CDR2 sequences are SGHDN and FVKESK. This CDR3 spans 14 amino acids. Between the trimmed V and J ends, which lost 0 bases and 7 bases, there was a span of 9 bases. For the CDR3, the DNA is TGTGCCAGCAGCCAAGATTTCTTTGGTGAAAAACTGTTTTTT. It specifies CASSQDFFGEKLFF.

This clone is a singleton in its sample. The chain carries TRBV6-5 and TRBJ2-7; D not certain. The CDR3 is made up of 13 amino acids. The V and J ends lost 0 bases and 6 bases respectively, with 9 bases between them. The germline V gene has CDR1 MNHEY and CDR2 SVGAGI. The CDR3 loop is CASSYSEQREQYF. The DNA for the CDR3 is TGTGCCAGCAGTTACTCGGAACAGCGCGAGCAGTACTTC.

This clone was found once. V and J are TRBV7-9 and TRBJ1-2, with D possibly being TRBD1 (6 bases). V was clipped by 3 bases and J by 6 bases, with 11 bases between them. The CDR3 covers 13 residues. CDR1 and CDR2 from the germline V gene are SEHNR and FQNEAQ (reference sequence). The CDR3 spells CASSFEGVDGYTF. CDR3 bases: TGTGCCAGCAGCTTTGAGGGGGTGGATGGCTACACCTTC.

The gene calls are TRBV5-3 and TRBJ2-7; TRBD1 matches 10 bases. TRBV5-3 is recorded as an ORF, its role being uncertain. The CDR3 extends over 16 amino acids. The V segment lost 3 bases and the J segment 3 bases; nucleotides outside the gene matches: 9. CDR3 sequence reads: CARSSKSRDRGYEQYF. The CDR3 nucleotides read TGTGCCAGAAGCTCAAAAAGCCGGGACAGGGGCTACGAGCAGTACTTC.

J is TRBJ2-7 and V is TRBV7-9, with a possible D match to TRBD2 (5 bases). The ends were cut back, 6 bases at V and 2 bases at J, with 11 bases in the middle. The CDR3 sequence is 13 residues long. Germline-derived CDR1 and CDR2 are SEHNR and FQNEAQ (reference sequence). For the CDR3, the DNA is TGTGCCAGCAGGGACTCCCACACCTACGAGCAGTACTTC. This encodes CASRDSHTYEQYF.

The chain employs TRBV27 and TRBJ2-1, with 12 bases matching TRBD1. The V gene's germline CDR1 is MNHEY and CDR2 SMNVEV (reference sequence). V was pared by 5 bases and J by 5 bases, with 10 bases of the junction left unmatched. This CDR3 is 17 amino acids long. In DNA form, the CDR3 reads TGTGCCAGCAGTCTCCTAAGGGACAGGGGGCCGGACAATGAGCAGTTCTTC. Amino acid sequence: CASSLLRDRGPDNEQFF.

The chain joins TRBV7-8 to TRBJ2-1; D is uncertain. Germline loops: CDR1 SGHVS, CDR2 FQNEAQ. V was pared by 1 base and J by 0 bases, with 7 bases between. This CDR3 region has 15 residues. CDR3 in amino acids: CASSLEQSSYNEQFF. Written as DNA, the CDR3 is TGTGCCAGCAGCTTAGAACAGAGCTCCTACAATGAGCAGTTCTTC. Complete variable domain (other parts from reference TRBV7-8 and TRBJ2-1): GAGVSQSPRYKVAKRGQDVALRCDPISGHVSLFWYQQALGQGPEFLTYFQNEAQLDKSGLPSDRFFAERPEGSVSTLKIQRTQQEDSAVYLCASSLEQSSYNEQFFGPGTRLTVL.

The rearrangement uses TRBV18 and TRBJ2-7; 7 nucleotides line up with TRBD2. This CDR3 comprises 14 residues. J lost 1 base, V lost 2 bases, and 2 bases had no gene match. Germline V lookup: CDR1 KGHSH, CDR2 LQKENI. The CDR3 sequence is CASSPVGGSYEQYF. For the CDR3, the DNA is TGTGCCAGCTCACCAGTGGGAGGGTCCTACGAGCAGTACTTC.

The V call is TRBV4-2, the J call TRBJ2-3, with 10 bases that match TRBD2. The germline CDR1 and CDR2 sequences are LGHNA and YNFKEQ. The J segment lost 4 bases and the V segment lost 1 base, leaving 11 bases of the junction unmatched. This CDR3 contains 18 residues. Written as DNA, the CDR3 is TGTGCCAGCAGCCAAGCCCCTAGCGGGAGTCAGGGAGCAGATACGCAGTATTTT. Amino acids: CASSQAPSGSQGADTQYF.

The rearrangement uses TRBV11-2 and TRBJ2-7; perhaps TRBD2 as D (6 bases). The CDR3 is 14 amino acids. V dropped 5 bases and J dropped 2 bases, with 13 bases sitting between them. The germline CDR1 and CDR2 sequences are SGHAT and FQNNGV. The CDR3 here is CASSLGTGAYEQYF. CDR3 in DNA: TGTGCCAGCAGCCTCGGGACTGGGGCCTACGAGCAGTACTTC. Based on the CDR3 plus reference TRBV11-2 and TRBJ2-7, the full variable domain is EAGVAQSPRYKIIEKRQSVAFWCNPISGHATLYWYQQILGQGPKLLIQFQNNGVVDDSQLPKDRFSAERLKGVDSTLKIQPAKLEDSAVYLCASSLGTGAYEQYFGPGTRLTVT.

The chain is built from TRBV27 and TRBJ2-1; 9 nucleotides match TRBD2. With V trimmed by 3 bases and J by 6 bases, 9 bases remained unmatched. This CDR3 contains 16 residues. Germline CDR1 and CDR2: MNHEY and SMNVEV (reference sequence). CDR3 nucleotides: TGTGCCAGCAGTTTTTCCCCTGGTAGCGGGAGCAATGAGCAGTTCTTC. Protein: CASSFSPGSGSNEQFF.

The V gene is TRBV11-3, the J gene TRBJ2-2, with TRBD2 identical over 9 bases. The V gene end was trimmed by 3 bases and the J gene end by 4 bases; junction bases not matched to a gene: 12. The germline CDR1 and CDR2 sequences are SGHNT and YENEEA. The CDR3 extends over 18 amino acids. The chain's CDR3 is CASSFDVAGALSTGELFF. CDR3 coding DNA: TGTGCCAGCAGCTTTGATGTAGCGGGAGCGTTGAGCACCGGGGAGCTGTTTTTT.

The J gene is TRBJ1-5, the V gene TRBV11-2; 11 positions agree with TRBD1. The germline V gene has CDR1 SGHAT and CDR2 FQNNGV. V lost 5 bases and J lost 6; bases outside the gene matches: 6. There are 15 residues in the CDR3. CDR3 bases: TGTGCCAGCAGCCGGGGGACAGGGGGGAGTCAGCCCCAGCATTTT. Its protein is CASSRGTGGSQPQHF.

In DNA form, the CDR3 reads TGTGCCAGCAGTGACTCGTTTTCAGAGAGTCTAGATGAGCAGTTCTTC. Translating it yields CASSDSFSESLDEQFF. The chain recombines TRBV6-4 with TRBJ2-1; unclear D gene. The CDR3 sequence is 16 residues long. Germline CDR1 is MRHNA and CDR2 is SNTAGT. Trimming stripped 0 bases from V and 8 bases from J, with 17 bases between.

The gene calls are TRBV27 and TRBJ2-7, with TRBD1 matching 8 bases. CDR3 length: 15 amino acids. CDR1 and CDR2 (germline): MNHEY, SMNVEV (reference sequence). V lost 5 bases, J lost 4 bases, and 10 bases stayed unmatched. CDR3 loop: CASSTAGGLWYEQYF. CDR3 sequence (DNA): TGTGCCAGCAGTACCGCAGGGGGCCTTTGGTACGAGCAGTACTTC.

The chain couples TRBV13 to TRBJ1-2, with D unresolved. CDR3 length equals 13 residues. Germline-derived CDR1 and CDR2 are PRHDT and FYEKMQ (reference sequence). V shed 3 bases and J shed 4 bases, with 9 bases lying between them. CDR3 DNA sequence: TGTGCCAGCAGCTTTGGGAGTCCCTATGGCTACACCTTC. Residues: CASSFGSPYGYTF.

This sequence joins TRBV6-5 and TRBJ2-1; D might be TRBD2 (6 bases). The CDR3 covers 16 residues. Trimming removed 0 bases at V and 4 bases at J, with 13 bases between. The V gene's germline CDR1 is MNHEY and CDR2 SVGAGI. This CDR3 is CASSYSSGEFYNEQFF. CDR3 DNA sequence: TGTGCCAGCAGTTACTCGTCGGGGGAGTTTTACAATGAGCAGTTCTTC.

V and J are TRBV4-3 and TRBJ2-3; 8 bases fit TRBD2. Germline assignment: CDR1 LGHNA and CDR2 YSLEER. The CDR3 consists of 15 residues. The ends lost 4 bases at V and 3 bases at J; junction bases unmatched: 6. The CDR3 DNA reads as TGCGCCAGCAGCCCAGCGGGAGAGGGAACAGATACGCAGTATTTT. Its protein is CASSPAGEGTDTQYF.

The chain employs TRBV25-1 and TRBJ1-4, with a possible D match to TRBD1 (5 bases). V lost 1 base to trimming and J lost 10 bases, with 19 bases between them. CDR3 size: 16 residues. Germline values: CDR1 MGHDK, CDR2 SYGVNS. CDR3 residues: CASSELGDLTGGKLFF. CDR3 sequence (DNA): TGTGCCAGCAGTGAATTAGGAGATCTAACGGGGGGAAAACTGTTTTTT.

The chain couples TRBV15 to TRBJ1-4; D is unclear. Germline assignment: CDR1 LNHNV and CDR2 YYDKDF (reference sequence). Deletions cut 2 bases from V and 4 bases from J, with 8 bases between. This CDR3 has 14 amino acids. In DNA, the CDR3 is TGTGCCACCAGCAGAACTGAGGATAATGAAAAACTGTTTTTT. This sequence encodes CATSRTEDNEKLFF.

The CDR3 sequence is CASSPVGALPYNEQFF. DNA of the CDR3: TGTGCCAGCAGCCCCGTGGGGGCGCTCCCCTACAATGAGCAGTTCTTC. The genes are TRBV11-3 and TRBJ2-1, with a tentative D call TRBD1 (6 bases). Trimming cost V 5 bases and J 2 bases, with 16 bases left between them. The CDR3 is 16 residues long. Germline values: CDR1 SGHNT, CDR2 YENEEA.

The sample holds one count of this clone. V is TRBV7-3 and J is TRBJ2-3; possibly TRBD1 or TRBD2 for D (7 bases each). Trimming removed 0 bases from V and 0 bases from J, with 16 bases in between. In germline, CDR1 is SGHTA, CDR2 FQGTGA. CDR3 length: 18 residues. CDR3 amino acids: CASSLTGRGLASTDTQYF. CDR3 DNA: TGTGCCAGCAGCTTAACGGGGAGGGGGCTAGCCAGCACAGATACGCAGTATTTT.

V and J are TRBV27 and TRBJ2-5, with D possibly matching TRBD2 (5 bases). The CDR3 is 14 amino acids. Germline lookup yields CDR1 MNHEY and CDR2 SMNVEV (reference sequence). V dropped 4 bases and J dropped 0 bases, with 9 bases sitting between them. CDR3 amino acids: CASSSWENQETQYF. The CDR3 nucleotides read TGTGCCAGCAGTTCTTGGGAGAACCAAGAGACCCAGTACTTC.

The chain employs TRBV19 and TRBJ1-5, with D possibly matching TRBD1 (6 bases). Per the germline V gene, CDR1 is LNHDA and CDR2 is SQIVND (reference sequence). CDR3 length equals 16 residues. Trimming left V 5 bases short and J 0 bases short, with 14 bases between. This CDR3 reads CASSPRQDYSNQPQHF. The CDR3 bases are TGTGCCAGTAGTCCGCGACAGGACTATAGCAATCAGCCCCAGCATTTT.

This sequence joins TRBV5-1 and TRBJ2-1; D is perhaps TRBD2 (6 bases). CDR1 and CDR2 from the germline V gene are SGHRS and YFSETQ. Trimming shortened V by 5 bases and J by 6 bases, and 12 bases separated the two germline ends. The CDR3 spans 13 residues. CDR3 DNA: TGCGCCAGCAGAAATCCGGGACTCAATGAGCAGTTCTTC. Translating gives CASRNPGLNEQFF.

The chain carries TRBV4-3 and TRBJ2-5; D is uncertain. Germline V gene data show CDR1 as LGHNA and CDR2 as YSLEER. Trimming left V 1 base short and J 5 bases short, with 11 bases between. The CDR3 has 14 residues. DNA for the CDR3: TGCGCCAGCAGCCAAGGGAGTAGGGCTGAGACCCAGTACTTC. Translating gives CASSQGSRAETQYF.